The clone carrying this T cell receptor (beta chain) was found a few times. Losses at the gene ends were 5 bases for V and 15 bases for J; bases not matched to a gene: 6. The CDR3 covers 11 residues. The sample comes from a study of T-cell reconstitution after alpha-beta-depleted transplantation in children. Unique molecular identifiers tagged the TCRbeta library. TCRdb reprocessed the PCR reads via MiXCR and lists one record per CDR3 protein. The table has about half a million distinct CDR3 sequences, around 13% seen once. The clonotype originates from a human donor who donated a stem cell graft to a child with combined immunodeficiency. Sequenced material: PBMCs from the stem cell graft donor, taken from the stem cell graft. This chain uses TRBV12-3 or TRBV12-4 with TRBJ2-1; TRBD1 aligns across 8 bases. CDR3: CASSVDRALFF. The CDR3 coding sequence is TGTGCCAGCAGTGTGGACAGGGCGCTGTTCTTC.